The 6 T cell receptor beta chains presented below share a single source sample, sequenced in a study of early stage breast cancer tumors. Sequenced by immunoSEQ multiplex PCR; TCRdb stores in-frame clones only, minus some. The sample includes about 20,000 clones, 75% to 80% seen only once; the top ten take around a quarter. Sequenced: blood. The receptors originated from a person between 55 and 69 years old with breast cancer.

This clone was seen a few times. This rearrangement joins TRBV5-1 to TRBJ1-2; tentative D call: TRBD1 (6 bases). CDR3 length: 11 amino acids. V was cut by 4 bases and J by 6 bases, with 7 bases left in between. The germline gives CDR1 SGHRS, CDR2 YFSETQ. CDR3 residues: CASSNRDGYTF. The CDR3 DNA follows: TGCGCCAGCAGCAACAGGGATGGCTACACCTTC.

This chain joins TRBV27 and TRBJ1-1; 8 bases line up with TRBD1. This CDR3 has 15 amino acids. The J segment lost 3 bases and the V segment lost 5 bases, leaving 8 bases of the junction unmatched. CDR1 and CDR2 (germline): MNHEY, SMNVEV (reference sequence). The chain's CDR3 is CASSRPDRVYTEAFF. CDR3 sequence (DNA): TGTGCCAGCAGTCGCCCGGACAGGGTGTACACTGAAGCTTTCTTT.

The chain joins TRBV21-1 to TRBJ2-7; the table assigns TRBD2, which was not confirmed against the DNA. TRBV21-1 is assigned pseudogene status. The length of the CDR3 is 14 residues. CDR3 DNA sequence: TGTGCCATCGCTGGAGGGAATTTTTACTACGAGCAGTACTTC. This codes for CAIAGGNFYYEQYF.

This chain uses TRBV19 with TRBJ2-1; a weak D match, TRBD2 (11 bases). Trimming took 6 bases from V and 8 from J, leaving 32 bases between them. Germline V gene data show CDR1 as LNHDA and CDR2 as SQIVND (reference sequence). The CDR3 runs to 19 residues. The CDR3 region has the DNA TGTGCCAGTAGCTTGGACAGGGGGTTAACTAGCGGGAGTTCAGATGAGCAGTTCTTC. Translating it yields CASSLDRGLTSGSSDEQFF.

The chain is built from TRBV18 and TRBJ1-5, with D possibly matching TRBD1 (6 bases). The germline V gene encodes CDR1 KGHSH and CDR2 LQKENI. This CDR3 has 15 residues. V lost 2 bases and J lost 2, with 10 bases in between. CDR3 amino acids: CASSPSQGGNQPQHF. In DNA form, the CDR3 reads TGTGCCAGCTCACCATCACAGGGTGGCAATCAGCCCCAGCATTTT.

This chain connects TRBV6-4 to TRBJ1-4, with D unclear. The CDR3 runs 15 residues. Germline V gene sequence: CDR1 MRHNA, CDR2 SNTAGT. V dropped 0 bases and J dropped 8 bases, with 13 bases sitting between them. DNA for the CDR3: TGTGCCAGCAGTGACTCGAATACCCCGGGAGAAAAACTGTTTTTT. It is translated as CASSDSNTPGEKLFF.